The 3 T cell receptor beta chains below were found in one sample sequenced in a study of T-cell memory formation after mild COVID-19. TCRdb reanalysed the 5' RACE reads using MiXCR and keeps one entry per CDR3 protein. The sample lists 190,000 or so distinct CDR3 sequences; about a fifth were seen once. Sequencing was performed on PBMCs or a T cell subset sorted from them (not recorded which). These receptors were taken from an adult woman who had mild COVID-19 (a few samples of this study predate the infection). Cell type and time point are not known.

The sample holds many counts of this clonotype. V usage is TRBV11-1 and J usage is TRBJ1-1, with D unclear. This CDR3 is 14 amino acids long. Germline CDR1 is SGHAT and CDR2 is FQDESV (reference sequence). V dropped 5 bases and J dropped 4 bases, with 14 bases sitting between them. This chain's CDR3 is CASSQRLAGTEAFF. CDR3 in DNA: TGTGCCAGCAGCCAACGATTAGCAGGCACTGAAGCTTTCTTT.

This sequence joins TRBV9 and TRBJ1-1; unclear D gene. Trimming took 7 bases from V and 7 from J, leaving 14 bases between them. Germline loops: CDR1 SGDLS, CDR2 YYNGEE. The CDR3 runs to 12 residues. CDR3 nucleotide sequence: TGTGCCAGCGGGAAACGAGGGAATGAAGCTTTCTTT. Encoded protein: CASGKRGNEAFF.

This clonotype occurred a few times. The chain employs TRBV5-5 and TRBJ2-3; D unclear. Germline V lookup: CDR1 SGHKS, CDR2 YYEKEE (reference sequence). Trimming removed 0 bases at V and 4 bases at J, with 15 bases between. The CDR3 sequence is 16 residues long. CDR3 nucleotides: TGTGCCAGCAGCTTGGCTGGCCATATAGAGCCAGATACGCAGTATTTT. This gives the protein CASSLAGHIEPDTQYF.